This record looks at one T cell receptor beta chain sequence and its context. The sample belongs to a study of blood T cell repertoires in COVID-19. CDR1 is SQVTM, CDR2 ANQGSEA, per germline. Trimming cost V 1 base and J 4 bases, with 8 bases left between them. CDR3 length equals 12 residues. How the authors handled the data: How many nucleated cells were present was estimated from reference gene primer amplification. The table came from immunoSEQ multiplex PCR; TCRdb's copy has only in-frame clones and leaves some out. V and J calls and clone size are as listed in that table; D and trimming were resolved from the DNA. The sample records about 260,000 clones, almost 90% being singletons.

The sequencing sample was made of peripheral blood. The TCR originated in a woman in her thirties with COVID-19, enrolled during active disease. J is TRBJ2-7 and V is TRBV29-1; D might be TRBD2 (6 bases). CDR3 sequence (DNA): TGCAGCGTTGAAGCGGGAGAGTACGAGCAGTACTTC. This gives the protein CSVEAGEYEQYF.